The sequence of this T cell receptor (beta chain) was determined in a study of T cell responses to AZD1222 COVID-19 vaccine. Study-level points and caveats: A mostly white British donor set with more females was recruited, and clonal diversity was possibly underestimated. Unmutated variant regions are reportedly the target of nearly half of TCRs that are spike-specific. Repertoires were collected only later (after the peak T cell response had occurred). It was only 6 or 7 AZD1222 recipients who were seropositive at baseline.

Per the germline V gene, CDR1 is SGHRS and CDR2 is YFSETQ. Trimming stripped 4 bases from V and 3 bases from J, with 13 bases between. The CDR3 runs to 14 residues. Here immunoSEQ multiplex PCR was the method, and the copy in TCRdb shows in-frame clones only, minus some. The sample lists about 94,000 clones; approximately 90% were seen once. This clone was detected only once. Its matching antigen is unknown. This chain links TRBV5-1 with TRBJ2-5; tentatively, D is TRBD1 or TRBD2 (6 bases each). The source is an adult who received the AZD1222 COVID-19 vaccine. Sample: peripheral blood, taken 28 days after the second AZD1222 dose. The CDR3 DNA sequence: TGCGCCAGCAGCCCCCTGGGGGGCGAAGAGACCCAGTACTTC. Protein sequence: CASSPLGGEETQYF.